Below are 3 T cell receptor beta chains sequenced from a single sample in a study of cytomegalovirus exposure and HLA in healthy donors listed by TCRdb under 2017. Receptor libraries were prepared by the immunoSEQ multiplex PCR assay. For the multiplex PCR, a mixture combining 60 forward primers for TCR Vbeta segments and 13 reverse primers for TCR Jbeta segments was used. TCRdb's version of the immuneACCESS table is confined to in-frame rearrangements and falls short of the full clone set. An unresolved V gene accounts for under half of the shortfall where checked; the remainder is of unknown origin. This sample comprises around 140,000 clones, 78% of them detected only once. The biggest ten clones account for around 2.5% of the sample. The sample was PBMCs. These receptors all stem from a woman aged 18-30 years in good health and CMV-seropositive.

The gene calls are TRBV11-2 and TRBJ2-5; TRBD1 aligns across 9 bases. Germline CDR1 is SGHAT and CDR2 is FQNNGV. This CDR3 has 15 residues. J lost 4 bases, V lost 4 bases, and 7 bases had no gene match. CDR3 nucleotide sequence: TGTGCCAGCAGCTCGGGACAGGGAGGACGAGAGACCCAGTACTTC. Translation: CASSSGQGGRETQYF.

This chain connects TRBV6-1 to TRBJ2-7, with a weak D call TRBD1 (6 bases). This CDR3 spans 14 amino acids. Between the trimmed V and J ends, which lost 0 bases and 3 bases, there was a span of 9 bases. The germline gives CDR1 MNHNS, CDR2 SASEGT. In DNA form, the CDR3 reads TGTGCCAGCAGTGAAGCGTTCAGGGGCTACGAGCAGTACTTC. Protein product: CASSEAFRGYEQYF.

The chain couples TRBV4-1 to TRBJ2-7; D may be TRBD2 (6 bases). The CDR3 contains 14 residues. Trimming shortened V by 6 bases and J by 4 bases, and 16 bases separated the two germline ends. Germline V gene data show CDR1 as MGHRA and CDR2 as YSYEKL. The CDR3 DNA sequence: TGCGCCAGCAGTCCGGGAGCAGGGTGGTACGAGCAGTACTTC. This gives the protein CASSPGAGWYEQYF.